This note documents a single TCR beta chain sequence. The sample originates from a study of T cell changes during pregnancy in multiple sclerosis. Only in-frame clones appear in the TCRdb table, and some are missing; sequencing was by immunoSEQ multiplex PCR. The sample has 60,000 or so clones; less than 95% are singletons. The CDR3 loop spans 14 amino acids. The receptor's source is a female donor in good health, enrolled as a control in a pregnancy study. The sample in question was CD4+ T cells from peripheral blood mononuclear cells, obtained after pregnancy. V is TRBV21-1 and J is TRBJ2-5; the D call TRBD2 from the table was never checked on the DNA. TRBV21-1 is marked as a pseudogene. The CDR3 is CASSKSHASETQYF. As DNA, the CDR3 is TGTGCCAGCAGCAAAAGCCACGCTTCAGAGACCCAGTACTTC.